Following are 18 T cell receptor beta chains from one sample sequenced in a study of blood T cell repertoires in COVID-19 (dated by TCRdb to 2020 to 2022). Library preparation employed the immunoSEQ multiplex PCR assay. In TCRdb, the immuneACCESS table is reduced to in-frame sequences with V and J assigned. These tables do not hold every clone; where another copy was compared, an unresolved V gene accounts for under half, and the others remain unexplained. Across this sample there are approximately 230,000 clones, with 88% seen only once. The ten largest account for around 2.2% of the sample. The specimen sequenced was peripheral blood. Receptors were obtained from a woman between 40 and 55 years old who had recovered from COVID-19.

The chain links TRBV13 to TRBJ2-5; possible D gene TRBD2, 6 bases. Germline-derived CDR1 and CDR2 are PRHDT and FYEKMQ (reference sequence). V was clipped by 4 bases and J by 5 bases, with 17 bases between them. The CDR3 is 15 amino acids. In nucleotides, the CDR3 is TGTGCCAGCAGCTCAAGACTAGTGGGTTGGGAGACCCAGTACTTC. Amino acids: CASSSRLVGWETQYF.

V gene TRBV27 combines with J gene TRBJ2-1; 11 bases match TRBD2. Losses at the gene ends were 8 bases for V and 8 bases for J; bases not matched to a gene: 14. The length of the CDR3 is 16 residues. Germline V CDR1 and CDR2: MNHEY, SMNVEV (reference sequence). CDR3 loop: CASRDWRTSGSDEQFF. As DNA, the CDR3 is TGTGCCAGCCGAGATTGGAGAACTAGCGGGAGCGATGAGCAGTTCTTC.

The chain has TRBV3-1 (or the pseudogene TRBV3-2) and TRBJ2-1, with TRBD2 matching over 10 bases. This CDR3 has 17 residues. V dropped 2 bases and J dropped 3; count of bases not matched to a gene: 7. CDR1 is LGHDT and CDR2 is YNNKEL in the germline V gene (reference sequence). CDR3 sequence reads: CASSQFPSGSHYNEQFF. CDR3 DNA: TGTGCCAGCAGCCAATTCCCTAGCGGGAGTCACTACAATGAGCAGTTCTTC.

The rearrangement uses TRBV7-2 and TRBJ2-4; the D gene is possibly TRBD1 (6 bases). The length of the CDR3 is 14 residues. Trimming pared 3 bases from V and 0 bases from J, leaving 6 bases between. Germline CDR1 is SGHTA and CDR2 is FQGNSA. As DNA, the CDR3 is TGTGCCAGCAGCTTGACAGGAGCCAAAAACATTCAGTACTTC. Protein: CASSLTGAKNIQYF.

The chain uses TRBV5-6 and TRBJ2-5, with 11 bases fitting TRBD1. Germline V gene lookup returns CDR1 SGHDT and CDR2 YYEEEE. The length of the CDR3 is 15 residues. Unmatched junction bases numbered 5, after V lost 2 bases and J lost 5 bases. In DNA, the CDR3 is TGTGCCAGCAGCTTTGGACAGGGGGCTACGGAGACCCAGTACTTC. This gives the protein CASSFGQGATETQYF.

CDR3 protein: CASNRLAGGYNEQFF. The DNA of the CDR3 is TGTGCCAGCAACCGATTAGCGGGGGGTTACAATGAGCAGTTCTTC. The V call is TRBV5-6, the J call TRBJ2-1; 10 bases fit TRBD2. This CDR3 comprises 15 residues. The germline V gene has CDR1 SGHDT and CDR2 YYEEEE. Germline trimming cut 6 bases from V and 4 bases from J; bases unmatched to any gene: 7.

The chain recombines TRBV11-2 with TRBJ1-3; D is possibly TRBD1 (5 bases). The CDR3 contains 14 residues. The germline V and J ends were trimmed by 8 bases and 1 base, with 12 bases remaining between them. Germline V gives CDR1 SGHAT, CDR2 FQNNGV. CDR3 in DNA: TGTGCCAGCGGGGCTGGGGCATCTGGAAACACCATATATTTT. It translates to CASGAGASGNTIYF.

The DNA of the CDR3 is TGTGCCACCAGTGAACCCGGACAGGGGGCGCGTGGTGGCTACACCTTC. It is translated as CATSEPGQGARGGYTF. The chain joins TRBV24-1 to TRBJ1-2; TRBD1 matches at 11 bases. The CDR3 covers 16 residues. The germline V gene encodes CDR1 KGHDR and CDR2 SFDVKD. Trimming removed 4 bases from V and 7 bases from J; junction bases left unmatched: 10.

The chain has TRBV6-2 or TRBV6-3 and TRBJ1-5; tentative D call: TRBD1 (5 bases). The CDR3 extends over 15 amino acids. Trimming left V 2 bases short and J 9 bases short, with 17 bases between. Germline lookup yields CDR1 MNHEY and CDR2 SVGEGT. The CDR3 DNA follows: TGTGCCAGCAGTTACCGTGACAGCTATCAGCGGCCCCAGCATTTT. Its protein product is CASSYRDSYQRPQHF.

The J gene is TRBJ2-3, the V gene TRBV6-2 or TRBV6-3, with D perhaps matching TRBD2 (5 bases). CDR3 length: 15 residues. Germline V gives CDR1 MNHEY, CDR2 SVGEGT. V shed 3 bases and J shed 0 bases, with 10 bases lying between them. The CDR3 bases are TGTGCCAGCAGTTATCGAGGGAGTAGCACAGATACGCAGTATTTT. Residues: CASSYRGSSTDTQYF.

The genes are TRBV5-1 and TRBJ1-1, with 8 bases matching TRBD1. The V segment lost 0 bases and the J segment 8 bases; nucleotides outside the gene matches: 9. Looked up from germline, CDR1 is SGHRS and CDR2 is YFSETQ. The CDR3 extends over 15 amino acids. This chain's CDR3 is CASSLVRQGSSEAFF. CDR3 bases: TGCGCCAGCAGCTTGGTGAGACAGGGGAGTTCGGAAGCTTTCTTT.

This clone has just a few counts. V is TRBV19 and J is TRBJ1-5; 8 bases agree with TRBD1. CDR1 is LNHDA, CDR2 SQIVND, per germline (reference sequence). This CDR3 has 17 amino acids. With V trimmed by 5 bases and J by 2 bases, 11 bases remained unmatched. The CDR3 region has the DNA TGTGCCAGTAGTCACGGACTTGACAGGGGAGGCAATCAGCCCCAGCATTTT. This gives the protein CASSHGLDRGGNQPQHF.

The CDR3, as DNA: TGTGCCAGCAACCTCCCAGGGGGCAATCAGCCCCAGCATTTT. Protein sequence: CASNLPGGNQPQHF. J is TRBJ1-5 and V is TRBV28, with D tentatively TRBD1 (6 bases). The V end was cut by 7 bases, the J end by 2 bases, with 12 bases between. This CDR3 region has 14 residues. From germline, CDR1 is MDHEN and CDR2 SYDVKM.

The chain recombines TRBV19 with TRBJ2-2, with D tentatively TRBD1 (6 bases). V lost 8 bases, J lost 3 bases, and 13 bases lay in between. The length of the CDR3 is 14 residues. From germline, CDR1 is LNHDA and CDR2 SQIVND (reference sequence). CDR3: CASQGRVDTGELFF. The CDR3 DNA reads TGTGCCAGTCAGGGGAGAGTGGACACCGGGGAGCTGTTTTTT.

Note on this clone: Other DNA sequences in the same sample also yield this CDR3. The genes are TRBV19 and TRBJ1-2, with 8 bases that match TRBD1. Trimming at V came to 0 bases and at J to 5 bases, leaving 2 bases not matched to a gene. In germline, CDR1 is LNHDA, CDR2 SQIVND (reference sequence). The CDR3 totals 14 residues. CDR3: CASSIDRGPYGYTF. Here the CDR3 DNA reads TGTGCCAGTAGTATAGACAGGGGGCCTTATGGCTACACCTTC.

The rearrangement links TRBV5-4 to TRBJ1-1; tentative D call: TRBD1 (5 bases). The CDR3 has 14 amino acids. V lost 4 bases to trimming and J lost 6 bases, with 16 bases between them. Germline V gene sequence: CDR1 SGHNT, CDR2 YYREEE (reference sequence). This CDR3 is CASSPDGGRPEAFF. CDR3 nucleotides: TGTGCCAGCAGCCCGGACGGGGGTAGACCTGAAGCTTTCTTT.

This clone showed up just a few times. The genes are TRBV1 and TRBJ2-7; the DNA was not used to check the table's D call, TRBD2. TRBV1 is deemed a pseudogene. The CDR3 is made up of 18 amino acids. The CDR3 DNA reads TGCACCAGCAGCCAAGTGCGGTCTAGCGGGAACCTATCCTACGAGCAGTACTTC. It encodes CTSSQVRSSGNLSYEQYF.

The V gene is TRBV24-1, the J gene TRBJ2-2; 7 bases map to TRBD1. The V segment lost 4 bases and the J segment 4 bases; nucleotides outside the gene matches: 2. Germline V CDR1 and CDR2: KGHDR, SFDVKD. The CDR3 has 14 amino acids. CDR3 in DNA: TGTGCCACCAGTGACGCAGGGGGCACCGGGGAGCTGTTTTTT. Encoded protein: CATSDAGGTGELFF.